This T cell receptor beta chain derives from a study of cytomegalovirus exposure and HLA in healthy donors. About the study: An early data release held tens of millions of unique TCRs from HLA-typed donors. Genetic ancestry analysis placed around 76% of the roughly 400 donors that were genotyped in the Caucasian-associated cluster.

Points on this clone: The antigen is unknown.

The PCR ran on 60 Vbeta and 13 Jbeta primers. Using immunoSEQ multiplex PCR, the repertoire was profiled, and TCRdb retains in-frame clones only, with some absent. Of roughly 92,000 clones in the sample, around 8% were seen once. The CDR3 totals 13 residues. The V gene lost 0 bases and the J gene lost 12 bases, with 15 bases spanning the gap. From germline, CDR1 is SGHRS and CDR2 YFSETQ. Points from the study as a whole: DRB1 had the most TCR associations and HLA-C the fewest, a later analysis found, with rates varying by HLA locus. Three CMV-associated chains proved CMV antigen-specific in vitro.

The chain couples TRBV5-1 to TRBJ1-2; TRBD1 is a possible D gene (6 bases). Sequenced sample: PBMCs. The clonotype comes from a middle-aged man in good health and CMV-seronegative. The CDR3 DNA is TGCGCCAGCAGCTTGGGGCAGGGGAGCGTTAACACCTTC. Its translation: CASSLGQGSVNTF.